Detailed here is one TCR beta chain. The donors had carbamazepine-induced Stevens-Johnson syndrome or toxic epidermal necrolysis. This sample is part of a study of T cells in severe cutaneous drug reactions. Libraries were made by iRepertoire multiplex PCR with TCR subtype-specific primers for bulk and single-cell sequencing. TCRdb reprocessed the multiplex PCR reads; each CDR3 protein has one entry and no DNA is given. There are over a thousand distinct CDR3 sequences in the sample, with approximately 51% held by the top ten. CDR1 is DFQATT and CDR2 is SNEGSKA in the germline V gene (reference sequence). The CDR3 consists of 14 residues.

The rearrangement joins TRBV20-1 to TRBJ2-3. The sample comprised cells from a skin blister. The receptor comes from a human donor with a severe cutaneous adverse drug reaction. CDR3 residues: CSAQERRGTDTQYF.